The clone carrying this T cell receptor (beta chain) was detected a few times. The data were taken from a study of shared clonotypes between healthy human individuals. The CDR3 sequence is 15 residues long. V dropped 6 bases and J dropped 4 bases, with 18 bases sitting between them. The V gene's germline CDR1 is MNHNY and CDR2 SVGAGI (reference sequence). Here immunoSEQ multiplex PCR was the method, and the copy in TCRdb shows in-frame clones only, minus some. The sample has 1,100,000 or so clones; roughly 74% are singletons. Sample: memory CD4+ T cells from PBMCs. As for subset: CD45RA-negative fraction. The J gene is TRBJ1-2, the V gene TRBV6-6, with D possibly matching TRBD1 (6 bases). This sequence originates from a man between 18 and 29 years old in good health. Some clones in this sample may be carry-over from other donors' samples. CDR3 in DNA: TGTGCCAGCAGGAGTGGACAAGGGGGGTTCTATGGCTACACCTTC. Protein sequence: CASRSGQGGFYGYTF.